In this sample, the clone carrying this T cell receptor (beta chain) turned up a few times. Its target is not known. This sample is part of a study of early T cells in non-severe SARS-CoV-2 infection. Study overall: Sequenced material consisted of bulk RNA (from unsorted whole blood), and chains were unpaired. Study-wide findings and caveats: In VDJdb matching, anti-spike CD8 responses were favored while private and CD4 specificities went missing.

Separate cDNA molecules each had unique molecular identifiers attached to them. In TCRdb, the 5' RACE reads were re-called with MiXCR into one record per CDR3 protein. The table records 80,000 to 95,000 distinct CDR3 sequences, 11% to 15% of them present only once. This CDR3 is built from 13 residues. Germline V gene data show CDR1 as MDHEN and CDR2 as SYDVKM. V was trimmed by 3 bases and J by 2 bases, leaving 7 bases between them. The sample consisted of whole blood. The rearrangement links TRBV28 to TRBJ2-5; no clear D. This sequence was found in an adult who was a healthcare worker with PCR-confirmed SARS-CoV-2 infection or an uninfected control (not recorded which). The CDR3 region has the DNA TGTGCCAGCAGTTTTAACCTACAAGAGACCCAGTACTTC. This translates into CASSFNLQETQYF.